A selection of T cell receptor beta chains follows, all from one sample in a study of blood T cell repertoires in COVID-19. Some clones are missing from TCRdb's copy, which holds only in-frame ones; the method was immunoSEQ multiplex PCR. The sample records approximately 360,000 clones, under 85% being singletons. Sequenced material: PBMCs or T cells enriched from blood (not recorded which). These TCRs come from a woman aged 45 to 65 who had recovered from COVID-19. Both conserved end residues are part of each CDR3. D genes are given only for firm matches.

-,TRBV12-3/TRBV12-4,CASSQARLAEAFF
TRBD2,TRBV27,CASSSTGTSLGNEQFF
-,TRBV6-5,CASSQGAGSYEQYF
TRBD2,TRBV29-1,CSVDLAGGREQYF
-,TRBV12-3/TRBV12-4,CASSLGAEAFF
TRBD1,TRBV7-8,CASSLRGQRDTQYF
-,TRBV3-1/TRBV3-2,CASSLDRSGNTIYF
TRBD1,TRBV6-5,CASSRQGVGEKLFF
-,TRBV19,CASSIAGATYNEQFF
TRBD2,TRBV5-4,CASSLAGLLRNGELFF
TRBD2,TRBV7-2,CASSLPPGLAGAETQYF
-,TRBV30,CAWSVSGTTGYTF
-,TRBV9,CASSVLGNTEAFF
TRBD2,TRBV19,CASSIPSFSSGGVTDTQYF
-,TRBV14,CASSQVTRYNEQFF
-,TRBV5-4,CASSFGSGGFDEQFF
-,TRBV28,CASSPEDWGYGYTF
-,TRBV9,CASSVGFSSYEQYF
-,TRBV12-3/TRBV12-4,CASSLRVEGYTF
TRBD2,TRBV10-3,CAIRWTSGYNEQFF
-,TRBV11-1,CASSLDWRETQYF
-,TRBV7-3,CASSSGEGRLSKGYTF
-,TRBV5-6,CASSPGGQGDRYEQYF
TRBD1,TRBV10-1,CADRLPGQRNQPQHF
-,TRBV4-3,CASSQVVAGDSFGNTIYF
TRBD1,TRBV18,CASQTGNRGTNTEAFF
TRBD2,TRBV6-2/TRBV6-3,CASSKGLAGYSYEQYF
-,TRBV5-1,CASSAQLGFHGGYTF
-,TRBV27,CASSASAIHTGEVTDTQYF
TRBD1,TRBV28,CASSRGQGMNTEAFF
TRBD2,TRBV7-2,CASSLVRLRAGTDTQYF
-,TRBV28,CASSTFQGQTKTTNEKLFF
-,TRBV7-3,CASSLTLGGAGELFF
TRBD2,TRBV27,CASSPLTSGVGEQYF
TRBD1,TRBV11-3,CASSWGQGEAFF
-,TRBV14,CASSQDRGIYGYTF
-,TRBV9,CASSVGTTHNEQFF
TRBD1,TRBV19,CASNPSTGFGAFF
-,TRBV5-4,CASADRVNTEAFF
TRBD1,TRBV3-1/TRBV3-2,CASSQDRGTNQPQHF
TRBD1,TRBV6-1,CATQGASYNEQFF
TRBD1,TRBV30,CAWSVGGGQGSEKLFF